The 30 T cell receptor beta chains presented below share a single source sample, sequenced in a study of immune evolution from preneoplasia to lung adenocarcinoma. Sequencing was performed with immunoSEQ multiplex PCR; in TCRdb, only in-frame clones are kept and a portion is missing. The data show 5,000 to 6,500 clones, over 60% seen once. The sample comprised FFPE minimally invasive lung adenocarcinoma tissue. These receptors originate from a person aged 55-85 years with lung adenocarcinoma.

This clone was counted once. The gene calls are TRBV10-2 and TRBJ1-1; D gene unclear. Per germline, CDR1 WSHSY and CDR2 SAAADI. Trimming took off 0 bases at V and 3 bases at J, with 5 bases between the two ends. The CDR3 loop spans 13 amino acids. CDR3 protein: CASSESPDTEAFF. The CDR3 coding sequence is TGCGCCAGCAGTGAGTCTCCGGACACTGAAGCTTTCTTT.

The CDR3 loop is CASSGRTSGGAWETQYF. CDR3 nucleotides: TGTGCCAGCAGCGGTAGGACTAGCGGGGGGGCATGGGAGACCCAGTACTTC. The rearrangement joins TRBV7-2 to TRBJ2-5, with 15 nucleotides matching TRBD2. The CDR3 has 17 amino acids. Germline CDR1 is SGHTA and CDR2 is FQGNSA. Unmatched junction bases numbered 9, after V lost 5 bases and J lost 5 bases. The entire variable domain, with the rest obtained from reference TRBV7-2 and TRBJ2-5, is as follows: GAGVSQSPSNKVTEKGKDVELRCDPISGHTALYWYRQSLGQGLEFLIYFQGNSAPDKSGLPSDRFSAERTGGSVSTLTIQRTQQEDSAVYLCASSGRTSGGAWETQYFGPGTRLLVL.

V gene TRBV11-2 combines with J gene TRBJ2-1; weak D call: TRBD2 (5 bases). CDR3 length equals 16 residues. Germline CDR1 SGHAT, CDR2 FQNNGV. V lost 6 bases and J 3 bases, leaving 18 bases between the germline ends. This chain's CDR3 is CASRPSMARDYNEQFF. DNA of the CDR3: TGTGCCAGCAGGCCCAGCATGGCACGGGACTACAATGAGCAGTTCTTC.

This clone was found a few times. This chain connects TRBV11-2 to TRBJ2-1; D gene ambiguous. There are 15 residues in the CDR3. Trimming cost V 3 bases and J 8 bases, with 17 bases left between them. Germline values: CDR1 SGHAT, CDR2 FQNNGV. Written as DNA, the CDR3 is TGTGCCAGCAGCTTCTTGTGGGCTGCCAGTGATGAGCAGTTCTTC. Its protein product is CASSFLWAASDEQFF. The complete variable domain, with remaining parts taken from reference TRBV11-2 and TRBJ2-1, reads EAGVAQSPRYKIIEKRQSVAFWCNPISGHATLYWYQQILGQGPKLLIQFQNNGVVDDSQLPKDRFSAERLKGVDSTLKIQPAKLEDSAVYLCASSFLWAASDEQFFGPGTRLTVL.

The chain recombines TRBV7-2 with TRBJ1-1; D ambiguous. Trimming stripped 2 bases from V and 1 base from J, with 5 bases between. Germline CDR1 is SGHTA and CDR2 is FQGNSA. This CDR3 is 13 amino acids long. CDR3 bases: TGTGCCAGCAGCTTAAGACAGAACACTGAAGCTTTCTTT. Translation gives CASSLRQNTEAFF.

V usage is TRBV30 and J usage is TRBJ1-5, with 8 bases fitting TRBD1. This CDR3 is built from 15 residues. Germline V lookup: CDR1 GTSNPN, CDR2 SVGIG (reference sequence). Trimming took 3 bases from V and 2 from J; bases not matched to a gene: 6. The CDR3 DNA follows: TGTGCCTGGAGCTCATCAGGGGGCGGCAATCAGCCCCAGCATTTT. Translated, it gives CAWSSSGGGNQPQHF.

This clone was seen only once. The chain carries TRBV4-1 and TRBJ1-3, with TRBD1 identical over 9 bases. This CDR3 spans 17 amino acids. Trimming removed 3 bases from V and 10 bases from J; junction bases left unmatched: 16. Germline loops: CDR1 MGHRA, CDR2 YSYEKL. CDR3 amino acids: CASSHPGGWDRVETIYF. The CDR3 DNA is TGCGCCAGCAGCCACCCAGGGGGATGGGACAGGGTAGAAACCATATATTTT.

The chain links TRBV27 to TRBJ2-7; D might be TRBD1 or TRBD2, each matching 6 bases. CDR3 length: 15 amino acids. Trimming removed 1 base from V and 6 bases from J, with 16 bases in between. Per the germline V gene, CDR1 is MNHEY and CDR2 is SMNVEV (reference sequence). CDR3 in amino acids: CASSLWGAPLTEQYF. DNA of the CDR3: TGTGCCAGCAGTTTATGGGGGGCGCCTTTGACCGAGCAGTACTTC.

The chain has TRBV18 and TRBJ1-2; maybe TRBD1 (6 bases). V lost 1 base to trimming and J lost 7 bases, with 10 bases between them. Germline CDR1 KGHSH, CDR2 LQKENI. The CDR3 has 13 amino acids. The CDR3 sequence: CASSPLAGVGYTF. Written as DNA, the CDR3 is TGTGCCAGCTCACCACTGGCAGGGGTTGGCTACACCTTC.

This clone was counted a single time. V and J are TRBV27 and TRBJ1-1; 9 bases map to TRBD1. V dropped 4 bases and J dropped 11; count of bases not matched to a gene: 8. CDR3 length: 13 residues. The germline gives CDR1 MNHEY, CDR2 SMNVEV (reference sequence). The CDR3 DNA follows: TGTGCCAGCAGTTCCGCGGGGGACAGGGTCGCTTTCTTT. It is translated as CASSSAGDRVAFF.

The gene calls are TRBV6-6 and TRBJ2-2; D uncertain. V was pared by 0 bases and J by 7 bases, with 9 bases between. CDR1 and CDR2 (germline): MNHNY, SVGAGI (reference sequence). This CDR3 has 14 amino acids. CDR3 sequence (DNA): TGTGCCAGCAGTTACTCGAGTGGAATCGGGGAGCTGTTTTTT. Amino acid sequence: CASSYSSGIGELFF.

In its sample, this clone was seen a few times. V and J are TRBV5-1 and TRBJ2-4; 12 positions agree with TRBD1. Trimming at V came to 5 bases and at J to 1 base, leaving 7 bases not matched to a gene. The CDR3 covers 17 residues. The germline CDR1 and CDR2 sequences are SGHRS and YFSETQ. The CDR3 loop is CASSLGQGAEAKNIQYF. The DNA for the CDR3 is TGCGCCAGCAGTCTGGGACAGGGGGCTGAGGCCAAAAACATTCAGTACTTC.

This clone has only one observation. This sequence joins TRBV28 and TRBJ2-1; 7 nucleotides agree with TRBD2. Trimming at V came to 8 bases and at J to 5 bases, leaving 3 bases not matched to a gene. The length of the CDR3 is 12 residues. Germline V gives CDR1 MDHEN, CDR2 SYDVKM. In DNA, the CDR3 is TGTGCCAGCTCTCGGGAGGACAATGAGCAGTTCTTC. Protein product: CASSREDNEQFF.

The chain combines TRBV28 with TRBJ1-5; the D is unclear. Between the trimmed V and J ends, which lost 3 bases and 1 base, there was a span of 4 bases. This CDR3 has 13 amino acids. CDR1 and CDR2 from the germline V gene are MDHEN and SYDVKM. This CDR3 is CASSFLSNQPQHF. DNA for the CDR3: TGTGCCAGCAGTTTCCTAAGCAATCAGCCCCAGCATTTT.

This chain links TRBV6-6 with TRBJ1-1, with D possibly matching TRBD1 (5 bases). Germline CDR1 MNHNY, CDR2 SVGAGI (reference sequence). V was cut by 10 bases and J by 1 base, with 13 bases left in between. This CDR3 spans 13 amino acids. CDR3 region: CAIQFGGNTEAFF. In DNA form, the CDR3 reads TGTGCCATCCAATTCGGGGGGAACACTGAAGCTTTCTTT.

The rearrangement joins TRBV4-2 to TRBJ2-2; D may match TRBD1 or TRBD2 (6 bases each). Per germline, CDR1 LGHNA and CDR2 YNFKEQ. V shed 3 bases and J shed 6 bases, with 20 bases lying between them. This CDR3 comprises 17 residues. The CDR3 DNA follows: TGTGCCAGCAGCCATCCCCCCGGGGGCGAGGTGTCCGGGGAGCTGTTTTTT. It specifies CASSHPPGGEVSGELFF.

The CDR3 region has the DNA TGTGCCAGCAGCCGCGGGCTAGCGGGAGGCAATGAGCAGTTCTTC. This translates into CASSRGLAGGNEQFF. V usage is TRBV5-4 and J usage is TRBJ2-1; TRBD2 matches at 11 bases. Germline lookup yields CDR1 SGHNT and CDR2 YYREEE (reference sequence). The V and J ends lost 4 bases and 6 bases, in that order; junction bases with no gene match: 6. This CDR3 comprises 15 residues.

This chain connects TRBV27 to TRBJ2-7; no firm D call. Trimming stripped 4 bases from V and 1 base from J, with 8 bases between. The CDR3 length is 13 residues. The V gene's germline CDR1 is MNHEY and CDR2 SMNVEV (reference sequence). The CDR3 DNA is TGTGCCAGCAGTTCGTACAGATCCTACGAGCAGTACTTC. Translation: CASSSYRSYEQYF.

This chain joins TRBV4-1 and TRBJ1-1; 8 nucleotides line up with TRBD1. J gave up 4 bases and V 0 bases, and 13 bases lay outside the gene matches. CDR3 length: 18 amino acids. Germline CDR1 is MGHRA and CDR2 is YSYEKL. The CDR3 region has the DNA TGCGCCAGCAGCCAAGAGCCAGGGGGCCTCGTCGGGGCCACTGAAGCTTTCTTT. It specifies CASSQEPGGLVGATEAFF.

V gene TRBV13 combines with J gene TRBJ2-1; TRBD2 matches at 12 bases. The CDR3 is 15 amino acids. CDR1 and CDR2 (germline): PRHDT, FYEKMQ (reference sequence). V shed 5 bases and J 10 bases; nucleotides not matched to a gene: 9. For the CDR3, the DNA is TGTGCCAGCAGCCTGACTAGCGGGGGCTTCAGGGAGCAGTTCTTC. The encoded protein is CASSLTSGGFREQFF. The complete variable domain, with remaining parts taken from reference TRBV13 and TRBJ2-1, reads AAGVIQSPRHLIKEKRETATLKCYPIPRHDTVYWYQQGPGQDPQFLISFYEKMQSDKGSIPDRFSAQQFSDYHSELNMSSLELGDSALYFCASSLTSGGFREQFFGPGTRLTVL.

This chain connects TRBV27 to TRBJ1-5; 11 nucleotides match TRBD1. There are 16 residues in the CDR3. Germline lookup yields CDR1 MNHEY and CDR2 SMNVEV (reference sequence). J lost 5 bases, V lost 4 bases, and 7 bases had no gene match. CDR3 amino acids: CASSSRTGGVDQPQHF. CDR3 coding DNA: TGTGCCAGCAGTTCGAGGACAGGGGGCGTCGATCAGCCCCAGCATTTT.

The chain has TRBV30 and TRBJ1-4; unclear D gene. This CDR3 comprises 15 residues. V was cut by 2 bases and J by 5 bases, with 15 bases left in between. Germline V gene lookup returns CDR1 GTSNPN and CDR2 SVGIG (reference sequence). CDR3 sequence: CAWSTPGPMNEKLFF. The CDR3 DNA sequence: TGTGCCTGGAGTACCCCCGGACCGATGAATGAAAAACTGTTTTTT.

This sequence joins TRBV7-6 and TRBJ2-3; TRBD2 agrees at 11 bases. Germline CDR1 reads SGHVS; CDR2 reads FNYEAQ. Trimming removed 0 bases from V and 3 bases from J; junction bases left unmatched: 2. This CDR3 comprises 16 residues. CDR3 bases: TGTGCCAGCAGCTTAGCTAGCGGGGGGGGTACAGATACGCAGTATTTT. It specifies CASSLASGGGTDTQYF.

The chain carries TRBV9 and TRBJ2-3, with 9 bases matching TRBD2. Germline V gives CDR1 SGDLS, CDR2 YYNGEE. The V segment lost 0 bases and the J segment 0 bases; nucleotides outside the gene matches: 5. The CDR3 covers 17 residues. The CDR3 spells CASSVGSGRTSTDTQYF. The CDR3 nucleotides read TGTGCCAGCAGCGTAGGGAGCGGGAGGACGAGCACAGATACGCAGTATTTT.

The V call is TRBV30, the J call TRBJ2-2; D call uncertain. Trimming shortened V by 0 bases and J by 7 bases, and 9 bases separated the two germline ends. The germline gives CDR1 GTSNPN, CDR2 SVGIG (reference sequence). The CDR3 has 13 residues. In nucleotides, the CDR3 is TGTGCCTGGAGTGTAGGGTCCGGCGGGGAGCTGTTTTTT. This encodes CAWSVGSGGELFF. Combining the CDR3 with reference TRBV30 and TRBJ2-2 gives the whole variable domain SQTIHQWPATLVQPVGSPLSLECTVEGTSNPNLYWYRQAAGRGLQLLFYSVGIGQISSEVPQNLSASRPQDRQFILSSKKLLLSDSGFYLCAWSVGSGGELFFGEGSRLTVL.

The genes are TRBV4-1 and TRBJ2-2; D is possibly TRBD1 (5 bases). The V gene's germline CDR1 is MGHRA and CDR2 YSYEKL. The CDR3 totals 16 residues. The V end lost 6 bases, the J end lost 4 bases, and 18 bases lay between the germline ends. This CDR3 is CASSQQDMGFTGELFF. The CDR3 DNA sequence: TGCGCCAGCAGTCAACAGGACATGGGCTTCACCGGGGAGCTGTTTTTT.

This clone was found a few times. The gene calls are TRBV6-4 and TRBJ1-2; D is ambiguous. The germline gives CDR1 MRHNA, CDR2 SNTAGT. The CDR3 is 13 residues long. The V end lost 5 bases, the J end lost 9 bases, and 16 bases lay between the germline ends. CDR3 region: CASSLRPPMCYTF. The CDR3 coding sequence is TGTGCCAGCAGTCTCAGGCCCCCGATGTGCTACACCTTC.

The sample holds a few counts of this clone. V gene TRBV7-3 combines with J gene TRBJ2-3; no reliable D call. The CDR3 sequence is 15 residues long. CDR1 and CDR2 from the germline V gene are SGHTA and FQGTGA. Deletions cut 2 bases from V and 1 base from J, with 10 bases between. The CDR3 coding sequence is TGTGCCAGCAGCTTAGGCGCCCGCGGCACAGATACGCAGTATTTT. Its protein product is CASSLGARGTDTQYF.

The chain is built from TRBV7-9 and TRBJ2-2; D possibly corresponds to TRBD2 (7 bases). The CDR3 sequence is 15 residues long. Germline loops: CDR1 SEHNR, CDR2 FQNEAQ (reference sequence). V shed 6 bases and J shed 3 bases, with 14 bases lying between them. The CDR3 DNA reads TGTGCCAGCAGTCTCGGGGGGCCCTACACCGGGGAGCTGTTTTTT. It encodes CASSLGGPYTGELFF. Full variable domain (outside the CDR3, taken from reference TRBV7-9 and TRBJ2-2): DTGVSQNPRHKITKRGQNVTFRCDPISEHNRLYWYRQTLGQGPEFLTYFQNEAQLEKSRLLSDRFSAERPKGSFSTLEIQRTEQGDSAMYLCASSLGGPYTGELFFGEGSRLTVL.

The gene calls are TRBV28 and TRBJ1-6; TRBD1 agrees at 10 bases. Germline V lookup: CDR1 MDHEN, CDR2 SYDVKM. CDR3 size: 18 residues. V shed 3 bases and J 3 bases; nucleotides not matched to a gene: 8. The CDR3 spells CASSFSRTGGFYNSPLHF. The CDR3 DNA sequence: TGTGCCAGCAGTTTTTCCCGGACAGGGGGTTTCTATAATTCACCCCTCCACTTT.